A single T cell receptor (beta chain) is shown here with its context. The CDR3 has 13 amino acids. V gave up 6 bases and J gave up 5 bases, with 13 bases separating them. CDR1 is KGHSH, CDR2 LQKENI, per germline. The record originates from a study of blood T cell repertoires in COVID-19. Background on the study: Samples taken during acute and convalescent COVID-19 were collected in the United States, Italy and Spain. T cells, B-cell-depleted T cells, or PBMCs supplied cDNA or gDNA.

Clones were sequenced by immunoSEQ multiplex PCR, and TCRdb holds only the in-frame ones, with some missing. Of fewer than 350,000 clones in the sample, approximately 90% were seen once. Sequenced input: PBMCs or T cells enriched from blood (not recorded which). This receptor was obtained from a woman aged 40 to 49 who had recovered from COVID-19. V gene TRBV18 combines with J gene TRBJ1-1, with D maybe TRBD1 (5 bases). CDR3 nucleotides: TGTGCCAGCTCGGAGGGGCAAGTAACTGAAGCTTTCTTT. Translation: CASSEGQVTEAFF.